A selection of T cell receptor beta chains follows, all from one sample in a study of T cells after yellow fever vaccination. A single record per CDR3 protein comes from TCRdb applying MiXCR to the 5' RACE reads. The table shows about 340,000 distinct CDR3 sequences, with roughly 4% occurring only once. The sequencing here drew on PBMCs, taken 5 days after the yellow fever booster vaccination. The receptors shown here come from a man between 18 and 29 years old who received the YFV17D yellow fever vaccine. CDR3s include the opening cysteine and the closing phenylalanine or tryptophan. D genes are given only for firm matches. Size tells how often a clone was seen (once, few, many) or the class of an expanded clone, and some rows leave it out.

J gene: TRBJ1-2; D gene: .; clone size: .; V gene: TRBV7-2; CDR3 protein: CASSFGTSSGASGGYTF; CDR3 DNA: TGTGCCAGCAGCTTTGGTACCTCCTCGGGGGCGAGTGGAGGCTACACCTTC
J gene: TRBJ2-5; D gene: .; clone size: many; V gene: TRBV6-5; CDR3 protein: CASRGSGETQYF; CDR3 DNA: TGTGCCAGTCGAGGGTCCGGGGAGACCCAGTACTTC
J gene: TRBJ1-1; D gene: .; clone size: few; V gene: TRBV6-6; CDR3 protein: CASSYQPETVNTEAFF; CDR3 DNA: TGTGCCAGCAGTTACCAGCCAGAGACAGTCAACACTGAAGCTTTCTTT
J gene: TRBJ2-1; D gene: .; clone size: few; V gene: TRBV7-8; CDR3 protein: CASSPKASGSSYNEQFF; CDR3 DNA: TGTGCCAGCAGCCCGAAAGCCAGCGGAAGCTCCTACAATGAGCAGTTCTTC
J gene: TRBJ2-2; D gene: .; clone size: .; V gene: TRBV5-1; CDR3 protein: CASSKGSRANTGELFF; CDR3 DNA: TGCGCCAGCAGCAAGGGGAGCAGGGCCAACACCGGGGAGCTGTTTTTT
J gene: TRBJ1-1; D gene: .; clone size: .; V gene: TRBV12-3/TRBV12-4; CDR3 protein: CASTRATATEAFF; CDR3 DNA: TGTGCCAGCACACGGGCGACGGCGACTGAAGCTTTCTTT
J gene: TRBJ2-1; D gene: TRBD1; clone size: few; V gene: TRBV5-1; CDR3 protein: CASSLGDRGHEQFF; CDR3 DNA: TGCGCCAGCAGCTTGGGGGACAGGGGTCATGAGCAGTTCTTC
J gene: TRBJ1-5; D gene: .; clone size: few; V gene: TRBV7-2; CDR3 protein: CASSSLDGGAFSNQPQHF; CDR3 DNA: TGTGCCAGCAGCTCCTTAGACGGTGGCGCATTTAGCAATCAGCCCCAGCATTTT
J gene: TRBJ2-1; D gene: .; clone size: .; V gene: TRBV6-1; CDR3 protein: CAIPRVGEPFYNEQFF; CDR3 DNA: TGTGCCATTCCACGGGTTGGGGAACCATTCTACAATGAGCAGTTCTTC
J gene: TRBJ1-1; D gene: .; clone size: many; V gene: TRBV15; CDR3 protein: CATSRVRRLITEAFF; CDR3 DNA: TGTGCCACCAGCAGAGTTCGGCGGTTAATCACTGAAGCTTTCTTT
J gene: TRBJ2-5; D gene: .; clone size: .; V gene: TRBV7-2; CDR3 protein: CASSPTPLETQYF; CDR3 DNA: TGTGCCAGCAGCCCTACTCCCCTAGAGACCCAGTACTTC
J gene: TRBJ2-3; D gene: TRBD2; clone size: .; V gene: TRBV20-1; CDR3 protein: CSARDSGGPGDTQYF; CDR3 DNA: TGCAGTGCTAGAGATAGCGGGGGGCCAGGAGATACGCAGTATTTT
J gene: TRBJ2-4; D gene: TRBD1; clone size: many; V gene: TRBV11-2; CDR3 protein: CASSRRGPGKNIQYF; CDR3 DNA: TGTGCCAGCAGCCGCAGGGGGCCGGGCAAAAACATTCAGTACTTC
J gene: TRBJ1-1; D gene: .; clone size: .; V gene: TRBV6-5; CDR3 protein: CASSYGVGRTEAFF; CDR3 DNA: TGTGCCAGCAGTTACGGGGTAGGGAGGACTGAAGCTTTCTTT
J gene: TRBJ2-1; D gene: .; clone size: many; V gene: TRBV7-3; CDR3 protein: CASSLGGLNNEQFF; CDR3 DNA: TGTGCCAGCAGCTTAGGAGGACTGAACAATGAGCAGTTCTTC
J gene: TRBJ2-5; D gene: TRBD1; clone size: few; V gene: TRBV5-1; CDR3 protein: CASPPGTAHRETQYF; CDR3 DNA: TGCGCCAGCCCCCCGGGGACAGCTCACCGGGAGACCCAGTACTTC
J gene: TRBJ2-5; D gene: .; clone size: .; V gene: TRBV6-2/TRBV6-3; CDR3 protein: CASRDRTGEETQYF; CDR3 DNA: TGTGCCAGCAGAGACCGAACGGGGGAAGAGACCCAGTACTTC
J gene: TRBJ1-1; D gene: .; clone size: many; V gene: TRBV5-1; CDR3 protein: CASSLHLDSGTEAFF; CDR3 DNA: TGCGCCAGCAGCTTGCACTTAGACAGTGGCACTGAAGCTTTCTTT
J gene: TRBJ2-7; D gene: .; clone size: few; V gene: TRBV20-1; CDR3 protein: CSAHRTDLHYEQYF; CDR3 DNA: TGCAGTGCTCACCGTACAGACCTACACTACGAGCAGTACTTC
J gene: TRBJ2-5; D gene: .; clone size: many; V gene: TRBV18; CDR3 protein: CASSSTPGTEETQYF; CDR3 DNA: TGTGCCAGCTCATCGACGCCCGGGACTGAGGAGACCCAGTACTTC
J gene: TRBJ1-2; D gene: TRBD1; clone size: many; V gene: TRBV4-1; CDR3 protein: CASSLTGGLNDNHGYTF; CDR3 DNA: TGCGCCAGCAGCCTAACAGGGGGCTTAAACGATAATCATGGCTACACCTTC
J gene: TRBJ2-7; D gene: TRBD1; clone size: many; V gene: TRBV7-8; CDR3 protein: CASSLARSARDSSYEQYF; CDR3 DNA: TGTGCCAGCAGCTTAGCGAGAAGCGCCCGGGACAGCTCCTACGAGCAGTACTTC
J gene: TRBJ1-4; D gene: .; clone size: .; V gene: TRBV9; CDR3 protein: CASSPSGLANEKLFF; CDR3 DNA: TGTGCCAGCAGCCCCTCAGGTCTCGCTAATGAAAAACTGTTTTTT
J gene: TRBJ2-5; D gene: .; clone size: few; V gene: TRBV27; CDR3 protein: CASSLVPPKTQYF; CDR3 DNA: TGTGCCAGCAGTTTAGTTCCCCCAAAGACCCAGTACTTC
J gene: TRBJ2-3; D gene: TRBD1; clone size: many; V gene: TRBV7-2; CDR3 protein: CASTRNRGGIDTQYF; CDR3 DNA: TGTGCCAGCACCAGAAACAGGGGCGGCATAGATACGCAGTATTTT
J gene: TRBJ1-6; D gene: .; clone size: many; V gene: TRBV7-2; CDR3 protein: CASSWSGRPLHF; CDR3 DNA: TGTGCCAGCAGCTGGTCCGGGAGGCCCCTCCACTTT
J gene: TRBJ2-6; D gene: .; clone size: .; V gene: TRBV5-1; CDR3 protein: CASSSQGQNSGANVLTF; CDR3 DNA: TGCGCCAGCAGCTCACAAGGCCAGAACTCTGGGGCCAACGTCCTGACTTTC
J gene: TRBJ2-4; D gene: .; clone size: few; V gene: TRBV5-1; CDR3 protein: CASSLAGFDKNIQYF; CDR3 DNA: TGCGCCAGCAGCTTGGCGGGTTTTGACAAAAACATTCAGTACTTC
J gene: TRBJ2-3; D gene: .; clone size: few; V gene: TRBV7-2; CDR3 protein: CASSFQPDTQYF; CDR3 DNA: TGTGCCAGCAGCTTTCAGCCCGATACGCAGTATTTT